A single TCR beta chain is shown here with its context. Its antigen remains unidentified. V gave up 0 bases and J gave up 4 bases; unmatched junction bases: 7. Per germline, CDR1 SGDLS and CDR2 YYNGEE. The CDR3 has 17 residues. Method: immunoSEQ multiplex PCR; TCRdb's copy keeps in-frame clones and lacks some. The sample has some 39,000 clones, roughly 95% seen once; the top ten hold less than 0.65%. The data belong to a study of graft-versus-host responses after intestinal transplantation. On the study more broadly: Following induction with anti-thymocyte globulin, all recipients were given tacrolimus and steroids for roughly three years.

General observations from the study: Researchers found peak circulating GvH clone levels linked to early post-transplant HvG declines. GvH clones were found in recipient marrow; some appeared first in ileum or blood.

V gene TRBV9 combines with J gene TRBJ2-3, with 11 bases matching TRBD2. Sequencing was performed on unstimulated CD8+ T cells sorted from spleen or lymph node cells, taken before transplant. The clonotype originates from a human donor who was the organ donor for an intestinal transplant. The CDR3 here is CASSVGLASGGPDTQYF. The DNA of the CDR3 is TGTGCCAGCAGCGTAGGATTGGCTAGCGGGGGGCCAGATACGCAGTATTTT. Full variable domain (rest looked up from reference TRBV9 and TRBJ2-3): DSGVTQTPKHLITATGQRVTLRCSPRSGDLSVYWYQQSLDQGLQFLIQYYNGEERAKGNILERFSAQQFPDLHSELNLSSLELGDSALYFCASSVGLASGGPDTQYFGPGTRLTVL.